The 25 T cell receptor beta chains reported below all come from one sample, sequenced in a study of cytomegalovirus exposure and HLA in healthy donors. The primer mix had 60 Vbeta and 13 Jbeta primers. The method was immunoSEQ multiplex PCR; TCRdb's version includes in-frame clones alone and lacks a portion of them. In all, the sample yields roughly 120,000 clones. The sample comprised PBMCs. The receptors derive from a man aged 18 to 29 in good health and CMV-seronegative.

The chain is built from TRBV5-1 and TRBJ1-4, with D uncertain. Looked up from germline, CDR1 is SGHRS and CDR2 is YFSETQ. The germline V and J ends were trimmed by 1 base and 8 bases, with 6 bases remaining between them. The CDR3 runs 12 residues. The CDR3 protein is CASSLRGEKLFF. Here the CDR3 DNA reads TGCGCCAGCAGCTTGAGAGGCGAAAAACTGTTTTTT.

The V gene is TRBV6-1, the J gene TRBJ2-7; 10 bases are shared with TRBD1. The V segment lost 2 bases and the J segment 3 bases; nucleotides outside the gene matches: 10. The germline V gene has CDR1 MNHNS and CDR2 SASEGT. The CDR3 covers 17 residues. In DNA, the CDR3 is TGTGCCAGCAGTGAATTAGAACCGGGACAGGGGATCTACGAGCAGTACTTC. As protein: CASSELEPGQGIYEQYF.

The genes are TRBV7-9 and TRBJ2-1; 11 bases agree with TRBD2. The CDR3 extends over 13 amino acids. Per germline, CDR1 SEHNR and CDR2 FQNEAQ (reference sequence). Trimming at V came to 11 bases and at J to 6 bases, leaving 6 bases not matched to a gene. The CDR3, as DNA: TGTGCCGGGCTAGCGGGGGGACTCAATGAGCAGTTCTTC. This gives the protein CAGLAGGLNEQFF.

The chain has TRBV5-1 and TRBJ2-2; 9 bases agree with TRBD1. V lost 5 bases and J lost 1; bases outside the gene matches: 6. Germline-derived CDR1 and CDR2 are SGHRS and YFSETQ. The CDR3 runs 16 residues. This CDR3 reads CASSIKGQGNTGELFF. CDR3 in DNA: TGCGCCAGCAGTATAAAGGGACAGGGGAACACCGGGGAGCTGTTTTTT. Together with reference TRBV5-1 and TRBJ2-2, the CDR3 gives the full variable domain: KAGVTQTPRYLIKTRGQQVTLSCSPISGHRSVSWYQQTPGQGLQFLFEYFSETQRNKGNFPGRFSGRQFSNSRSEMNVSTLELGDSALYLCASSIKGQGNTGELFFGEGSRLTVL.

The V call is TRBV5-1, the J call TRBJ2-3, with a tentative D call TRBD1 (7 bases). This CDR3 has 15 residues. V was cut by 0 bases and J by 6 bases, with 14 bases left in between. The germline V gene has CDR1 SGHRS and CDR2 YFSETQ. CDR3 sequence reads: CASSLARDSGDTQYF. For the CDR3, the DNA is TGCGCCAGCAGCTTGGCCAGGGACAGCGGGGATACGCAGTATTTT.

The chain links TRBV4-1 to TRBJ2-1; D gene uncertain. Trimming removed 0 bases at V and 2 bases at J, with 11 bases between. Germline V gene data show CDR1 as MGHRA and CDR2 as YSYEKL. This CDR3 is 16 amino acids long. CDR3 residues: CASSQDLVPAYNEQFF. CDR3 nucleotide sequence: TGCGCCAGCAGCCAAGACCTCGTTCCAGCCTACAATGAGCAGTTCTTC.

The rearrangement joins TRBV4-1 to TRBJ1-2; D might be TRBD1 (6 bases). Germline loops: CDR1 MGHRA, CDR2 YSYEKL. Trimming shortened V by 3 bases and J by 5 bases, and 16 bases separated the two germline ends. The length of the CDR3 is 15 residues. CDR3 bases: TGCGCCAGCAGCCAGTCCCCCGGGCAGGGGTATGGCTACACCTTC. The encoded protein is CASSQSPGQGYGYTF.

This chain uses TRBV29-1 with TRBJ2-2; 9 nucleotides match TRBD1. CDR1 SQVTM and CDR2 ANQGSEA come from the germline V gene. There are 15 residues in the CDR3. J was trimmed by 5 bases and V by 6 bases; bases with no gene match: 10. CDR3 sequence (DNA): TGCAGCGTGGCATATACAGGGGGCCGGACCGGGGAGCTGTTTTTT. Translation gives CSVAYTGGRTGELFF.

V is TRBV6-1 and J is TRBJ1-5; unclear D gene. The germline CDR1 and CDR2 sequences are MNHNS and SASEGT. V lost 5 bases and J 1 base, leaving 12 bases between the germline ends. This CDR3 spans 15 amino acids. The CDR3 nucleotides are TGTGCCAGCAGTTCATTCGAGGGAAGCAATCAGCCCCAGCATTTT. The encoded protein is CASSSFEGSNQPQHF.

The rearrangement uses TRBV27 and TRBJ1-2; 9 bases are a match to TRBD1. CDR1 is MNHEY, CDR2 SMNVEV, per germline (reference sequence). V was clipped by 1 base and J by 8 bases; unmatched bases: 5. This CDR3 region has 14 residues. The CDR3 nucleotides are TGTGCCAGCAGTTTATTGGGACAGGGTTCGGGCTACACCTTC. It specifies CASSLLGQGSGYTF.

The gene calls are TRBV19 and TRBJ1-5; D is possibly TRBD1 (5 bases). The length of the CDR3 is 15 residues. V dropped 2 bases and J dropped 1 base, with 9 bases sitting between them. Germline CDR1 is LNHDA and CDR2 is SQIVND (reference sequence). The CDR3 nucleotides are TGTGCCAGTAGTATACAGGGTTTGAGCAATCAGCCCCAGCATTTT. As protein: CASSIQGLSNQPQHF. The variable domain in full, completed from reference TRBV19 and TRBJ1-5, reads DGGITQSPKYLFRKEGQNVTLSCEQNLNHDAMYWYRQDPGQGLRLIYYSQIVNDFQKGDIAEGYSVSREKKESFPLTVTSAQKNPTAFYLCASSIQGLSNQPQHFGDGTRLSIL.

This chain uses TRBV9 with TRBJ1-2; 10 bases are shared with TRBD1. Germline-derived CDR1 and CDR2 are SGDLS and YYNGEE. The CDR3 contains 14 residues. V gave up 7 bases and J gave up 2 bases; unmatched junction bases: 5. CDR3 in amino acids: CASERDRGNYGYTF. In nucleotides, the CDR3 is TGTGCCAGCGAAAGGGACAGGGGAAACTATGGCTACACCTTC.

The V and J genes are TRBV6-5 and TRBJ2-3; D perhaps matches TRBD1 (6 bases). V gave up 6 bases and J gave up 6 bases, with 19 bases separating them. In germline, CDR1 is MNHEY, CDR2 SVGAGI. This CDR3 comprises 15 residues. The CDR3: CASSLGALAGDTQYF. The CDR3 bases are TGTGCCAGCAGCCTGGGGGCACTCGCAGGGGATACGCAGTATTTT.

J is TRBJ2-1 and V is TRBV30, with 7 nucleotides matching TRBD2. Trimming cost V 8 bases and J 9 bases; bases outside gene matches: 10. This CDR3 is 12 amino acids long. Germline V gene lookup returns CDR1 GTSNPN and CDR2 SVGIG (reference sequence). The CDR3 here is CALGRVLTEQFF. The CDR3 nucleotides read TGTGCCCTGGGGAGGGTCCTCACTGAGCAGTTCTTC.

V and J are TRBV29-1 and TRBJ2-1; 9 bases are a match to TRBD1. CDR1 and CDR2 (germline): SQVTM, ANQGSEA. Trimming took 5 bases from V and 7 from J; bases not matched to a gene: 6. The CDR3 spans 13 residues. In DNA, the CDR3 is TGCAGCGTTACCGGGACAGGGTGGAATGAGCAGTTCTTC. It specifies CSVTGTGWNEQFF.

This sequence joins TRBV4-1 and TRBJ2-1, with 7 bases matching TRBD2. Trimming at V came to 4 bases and at J to 0 bases, leaving 3 bases not matched to a gene. This CDR3 is 15 amino acids long. Germline V gene data show CDR1 as MGHRA and CDR2 as YSYEKL. The CDR3 DNA is TGCGCCAGCAGCCGATCTAGCGGCTCCTACAATGAGCAGTTCTTC. Translating it yields CASSRSSGSYNEQFF.

The chain uses TRBV5-1 and TRBJ1-2; no clear D. The CDR3 covers 19 residues. V lost 5 bases and J 2 bases, leaving 28 bases between the germline ends. From germline, CDR1 is SGHRS and CDR2 YFSETQ. CDR3 residues: CASSRLGVGRRRINYGYTF. CDR3 DNA sequence: TGCGCCAGCAGTCGTCTCGGTGTGGGGAGGCGCCGGATAAACTATGGCTACACCTTC.

The chain is built from TRBV19 and TRBJ2-2; no clear D gene. The germline V gene has CDR1 LNHDA and CDR2 SQIVND (reference sequence). There are 14 residues in the CDR3. Trimming pared 7 bases from V and 1 base from J, leaving 10 bases between. The CDR3 region is CASNIRLNTGELFF. CDR3 nucleotide sequence: TGTGCCAGTAACATCCGTTTGAACACCGGGGAGCTGTTTTTT.

The chain joins TRBV9 to TRBJ1-4; tentative D call: TRBD1 (6 bases). Deletions cut 0 bases from V and 9 bases from J, with 15 bases between. This CDR3 region has 15 residues. The germline gives CDR1 SGDLS, CDR2 YYNGEE. CDR3 sequence: CASSVVVQGGKKLFF. CDR3 nucleotide sequence: TGTGCCAGCAGCGTAGTGGTACAGGGAGGGAAAAAACTGTTTTTT.

The V call is TRBV5-6, the J call TRBJ2-1; D is unclear. V was trimmed by 0 bases and J by 9 bases, leaving 16 bases between them. From germline, CDR1 is SGHDT and CDR2 YYEEEE. This CDR3 is built from 15 residues. CDR3 sequence: CASSLGPLSNGEQFF. The CDR3 region has the DNA TGTGCCAGCAGCTTGGGCCCCTTGAGTAATGGTGAGCAGTTCTTC.

The V call is TRBV15, the J call TRBJ1-1, with unresolved D. The CDR3 totals 14 residues. CDR1 LNHNV and CDR2 YYDKDF come from the germline V gene (reference sequence). V gave up 4 bases and J gave up 1 base, with 10 bases separating them. For the CDR3, the DNA is TGTGCCACCAGCACCAATACAGCGAACACTGAAGCTTTCTTT. Encoded protein: CATSTNTANTEAFF.

The genes are TRBV28 and TRBJ2-7; TRBD1 matches 7 bases. In germline, CDR1 is MDHEN, CDR2 SYDVKM. V trimming: 5 bases; J trimming: 0 bases; junction bases outside the gene matches: 10. The CDR3 covers 16 residues. The CDR3: CASSPVGTANSYEQYF. The CDR3 DNA reads as TGTGCCAGCAGTCCCGTGGGGACAGCCAACTCCTACGAGCAGTACTTC.

The chain has TRBV6-1 and TRBJ1-5, with D perhaps matching TRBD1 (5 bases). The germline V gene encodes CDR1 MNHNS and CDR2 SASEGT. Trimming cost V 0 bases and J 7 bases, with 19 bases left between them. CDR3 size: 17 residues. The CDR3 loop reads CASSEALRGWGRQPQHF. CDR3 DNA sequence: TGTGCCAGCAGTGAAGCGCTTCGGGGGTGGGGGAGGCAGCCCCAGCATTTT.

V gene TRBV10-2 combines with J gene TRBJ2-7, with D hard to call. Germline V gene data show CDR1 as WSHSY and CDR2 as SAAADI. The CDR3 contains 14 residues. The germline V and J ends were trimmed by 6 bases and 2 bases, with 14 bases remaining between them. The CDR3: CASSHKSKTYEQYF. DNA for the CDR3: TGCGCCAGCAGCCACAAAAGTAAGACCTACGAGCAGTACTTC.

The J gene is TRBJ2-7, the V gene TRBV15, with TRBD2 matching over 7 bases. Trimming took 5 bases from V and 4 from J; bases not matched to a gene: 8. Germline lookup yields CDR1 LNHNV and CDR2 YYDKDF (reference sequence). The CDR3 covers 14 residues. The CDR3 bases are TGTGCCACCAGCGTCGGGGGAGGGCCGTACGAGCAGTACTTC. Encoded protein: CATSVGGGPYEQYF.